Below, 7 T cell receptor beta chains from the same sample are listed, as sequenced in a study of CD8+CD57+ T cells in acquired aplastic anemia. Patients who underwent sequencing had shown CD8+CD57+ cell expansion by flow cytometry. CDR3 and TCR beta VDJ profiling relied on a genomic DNA template. TCRdb reprocessed the reads via MiXCR and lists one record per CDR3 protein. The data contain 150,000 to 200,000 distinct CDR3 sequences, around half of them singletons. Sequenced material: sorted CD4+, CD8+, or CD8+CD57+ T cells (not recorded which) from PBMCs. These receptors were obtained from a human donor with aplastic anemia.

The chain employs TRBV15 and TRBJ1-4, with TRBD1 matching over 9 bases. CDR3 length: 14 residues. J was trimmed by 3 bases and V by 5 bases; bases with no gene match: 1. Germline CDR1 LNHNV, CDR2 YYDKDF (reference sequence). The chain's CDR3 is CATSGTGPNEKLFF. In DNA, the CDR3 is TGTGCCACCAGCGGGACAGGGCCTAATGAAAAACTGTTTTTT.

A remark on this clonotype: A much more abundant neighbour one base away suggests this may be a read error. The gene calls are TRBV5-1 and TRBJ1-4, with D unclear. CDR3 length: 14 amino acids. V was cut by 4 bases and J by 6 bases, with 13 bases left in between. CDR1 and CDR2 from the germline V gene are SGHRS and YFSETQ. In DNA, the CDR3 is TGCGCCAGCAGCCCCACTTATTCTGATGAAAAACTGTTTTTT. It encodes CASSPTYSDEKLFF.

The table lists this clonotype with a few counts. This may stem from a read error, because a much larger clone lies one nucleotide away. The rearrangement uses TRBV12-3 or TRBV12-4 and TRBJ2-3; tentatively, D is TRBD1 (8 bases). Trimming took 5 bases from V and 3 from J, leaving 18 bases between them. The CDR3 sequence is 16 residues long. The CDR3 nucleotides are TGTGCCAGCAGTGAAGACAGGGGAGGGAGTACAGATACGCAGTATTTT. Amino acids: CASSEDRGGSTDTQYF.

This clonotype was observed once. The chain combines TRBV27 with TRBJ2-7, with D uncertain. The V end was cut by 4 bases, the J end by 7 bases, with 11 bases between. From germline, CDR1 is MNHEY and CDR2 SMNVEV (reference sequence). The CDR3 contains 12 residues. The CDR3: CASSSSTLEQYF. CDR3 nucleotides: TGTGCCAGCAGTTCCTCGACCCTGGAGCAGTACTTC.

The chain recombines TRBV7-8 with TRBJ2-5; D not certain. This CDR3 is 13 amino acids long. V was shortened by 9 bases and J by 1 base, with 12 bases between the two germline ends. In germline, CDR1 is SGHVS, CDR2 FQNEAQ. The CDR3 protein is CASSIVVQETQYF. The CDR3 coding sequence is TGTGCCAGTAGTATAGTGGTCCAAGAGACCCAGTACTTC.

This clonotype was observed a handful of times. A single base separates this from a much larger clone, so it may be a read error. This chain joins TRBV11-2 and TRBJ2-3, with a possible D match to TRBD2 (7 bases). V was cut by 6 bases and J by 4 bases, with 17 bases left in between. The germline V gene has CDR1 SGHAT and CDR2 FQNNGV. This CDR3 is 15 amino acids long. The CDR3 sequence: CASSPSRGAADTQYF. The DNA for the CDR3 is TGTGCCAGCAGTCCGAGTCGGGGGGCCGCAGATACGCAGTATTTT.

This clonotype was observed a few times. This chain links TRBV7-3 with TRBJ2-7, with D tentatively TRBD2 (5 bases). Germline lookup yields CDR1 SGHTA and CDR2 FQGTGA. Trimming cost V 6 bases and J 2 bases, with 17 bases left between them. CDR3 size: 15 residues. The CDR3 bases are TGTGCCAGCAGTCAAAGCGGTTCCGTAGCCTACGAGCAGTACTTC. It yields the protein CASSQSGSVAYEQYF.